Below, 5 T cell receptor beta chains from the same sample are listed, as sequenced in a study of blood T cell repertoires in COVID-19. The repertoire was sequenced with immunoSEQ multiplex PCR; TCRdb's copy has only in-frame clones and lacks some. In the table there are some 250,000 clones, roughly 90% of which are singletons. Material for sequencing was PBMCs or T cells enriched from blood (not recorded which). The receptors were gathered from a woman aged 40 to 50 with acute COVID-19.

This clone occurred once. V gene TRBV4-3 combines with J gene TRBJ2-6; the D is unclear. The CDR3 is 16 residues long. Germline CDR1 and CDR2: LGHNA and YSLEER. Trimming cost V 1 base and J 0 bases, with 7 bases left between them. The CDR3 coding sequence is TGCGCCAGCAGCCAAGGACTGAACTCTGGGGCCAACGTCCTGACTTTC. Its translation: CASSQGLNSGANVLTF.

The V and J genes are TRBV7-8 and TRBJ2-3, with D unresolved. CDR1 SGHVS and CDR2 FQNEAQ come from the germline V gene. The length of the CDR3 is 13 residues. Trimming left V 5 bases short and J 7 bases short, with 13 bases between. CDR3 loop: CASSTDSINTQYF. CDR3 nucleotides: TGTGCCAGCAGCACTGACTCGATCAATACGCAGTATTTT.

The chain links TRBV7-2 to TRBJ2-1; D is unclear. There are 13 residues in the CDR3. V lost 7 bases and J lost 8, with 15 bases in between. Per germline, CDR1 SGHTA and CDR2 FQGNSA. CDR3 amino acids: CASTSGSSHEQFF. DNA for the CDR3: TGTGCCAGCACCTCGGGTAGCAGCCATGAGCAGTTCTTC.

This clone was seen only a few times. The chain combines TRBV19 with TRBJ2-3; possibly TRBD2 for D (6 bases). The V end lost 3 bases, the J end lost 4 bases, and 11 bases lay between the germline ends. The CDR3 totals 14 residues. Per the germline V gene, CDR1 is LNHDA and CDR2 is SQIVND (reference sequence). DNA of the CDR3: TGTGCCAGTAGTATTGCAGGAGGGTCAGATACGCAGTATTTT. Amino acid sequence: CASSIAGGSDTQYF.

This clone was picked up one time. This sequence joins TRBV24-1 and TRBJ1-6, with TRBD1 identical over 8 bases. With V trimmed by 6 bases and J by 5 bases, 2 bases remained unmatched. The CDR3 consists of 14 residues. Germline V gene sequence: CDR1 KGHDR, CDR2 SFDVKD. The CDR3 region has the DNA TGTGCCACCAGTTCGACAGGGGATAATTCACCCCTCCACTTT. It codes for CATSSTGDNSPLHF.